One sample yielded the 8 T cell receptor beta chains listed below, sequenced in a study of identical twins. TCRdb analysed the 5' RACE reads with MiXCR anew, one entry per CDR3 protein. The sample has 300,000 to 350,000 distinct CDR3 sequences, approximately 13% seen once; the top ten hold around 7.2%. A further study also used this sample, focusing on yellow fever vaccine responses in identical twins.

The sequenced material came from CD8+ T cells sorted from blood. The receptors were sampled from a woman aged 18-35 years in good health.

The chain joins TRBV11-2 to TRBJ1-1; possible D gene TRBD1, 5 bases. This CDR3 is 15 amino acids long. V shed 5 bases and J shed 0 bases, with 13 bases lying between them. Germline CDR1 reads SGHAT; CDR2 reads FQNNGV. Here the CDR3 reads CASSAAGTLNTEAFF. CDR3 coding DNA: TGTGCCAGCAGCGCGGCCGGGACTTTGAACACTGAAGCTTTCTTT. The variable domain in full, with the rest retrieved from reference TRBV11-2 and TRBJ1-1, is EAGVAQSPRYKIIEKRQSVAFWCNPISGHATLYWYQQILGQGPKLLIQFQNNGVVDDSQLPKDRFSAERLKGVDSTLKIQPAKLEDSAVYLCASSAAGTLNTEAFFGQGTRLTVV.

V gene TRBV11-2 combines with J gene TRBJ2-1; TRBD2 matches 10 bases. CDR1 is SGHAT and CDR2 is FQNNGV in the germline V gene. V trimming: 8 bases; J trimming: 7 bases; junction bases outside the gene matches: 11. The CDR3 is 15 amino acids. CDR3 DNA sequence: TGTGCCAGCCGCGGGGGACTAGCGTTCGTAAATGAGCAGTTCTTC. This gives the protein CASRGGLAFVNEQFF.

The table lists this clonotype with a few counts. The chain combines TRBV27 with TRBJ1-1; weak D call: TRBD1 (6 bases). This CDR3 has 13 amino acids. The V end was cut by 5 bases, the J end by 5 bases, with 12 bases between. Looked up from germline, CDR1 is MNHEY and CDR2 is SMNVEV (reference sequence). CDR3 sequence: CASSPGGFTEAFF. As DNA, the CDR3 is TGTGCCAGCAGTCCGGGGGGCTTTACTGAAGCTTTCTTT.

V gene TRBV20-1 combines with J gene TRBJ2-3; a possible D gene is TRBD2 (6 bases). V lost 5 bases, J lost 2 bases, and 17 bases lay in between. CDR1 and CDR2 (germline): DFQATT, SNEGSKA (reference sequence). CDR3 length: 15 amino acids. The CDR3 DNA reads TGCAGTGCTCCGAGACTAGTGGGACCCACAGATACGCAGTATTTT. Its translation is CSAPRLVGPTDTQYF.

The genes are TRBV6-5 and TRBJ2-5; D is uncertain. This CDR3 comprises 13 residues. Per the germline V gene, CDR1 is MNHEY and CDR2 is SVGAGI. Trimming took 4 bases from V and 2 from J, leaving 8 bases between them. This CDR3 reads CASSFWKQETQYF. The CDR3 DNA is TGTGCCAGCAGTTTTTGGAAACAAGAGACCCAGTACTTC.

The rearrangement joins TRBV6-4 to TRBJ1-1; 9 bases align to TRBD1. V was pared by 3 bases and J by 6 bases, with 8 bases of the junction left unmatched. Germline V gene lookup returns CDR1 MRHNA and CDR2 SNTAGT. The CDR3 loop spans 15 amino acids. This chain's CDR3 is CASSEGTGMSSEAFF. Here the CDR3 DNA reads TGTGCCAGCAGTGAAGGGACAGGGATGAGCTCTGAAGCTTTCTTT.

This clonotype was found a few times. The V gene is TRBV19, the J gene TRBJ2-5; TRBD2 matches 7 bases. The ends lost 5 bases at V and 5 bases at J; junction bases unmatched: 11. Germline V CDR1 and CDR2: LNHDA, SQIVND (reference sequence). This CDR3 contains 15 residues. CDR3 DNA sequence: TGTGCCAGTAGTTCCGAACTAGCGTGGGGCGAGACCCAGTACTTC. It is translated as CASSSELAWGETQYF. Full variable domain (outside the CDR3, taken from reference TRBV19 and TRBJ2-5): DGGITQSPKYLFRKEGQNVTLSCEQNLNHDAMYWYRQDPGQGLRLIYYSQIVNDFQKGDIAEGYSVSREKKESFPLTVTSAQKNPTAFYLCASSSELAWGETQYFGPGTRLLVL.

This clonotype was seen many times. The CDR3 DNA is TGTGCCAGCTCACCGGACAGGGCCTACGAGCAGTACTTC. Its translation: CASSPDRAYEQYF. The rearrangement joins TRBV27 to TRBJ2-7; 8 bases fit TRBD1. This CDR3 has 13 residues. Germline values: CDR1 MNHEY, CDR2 SMNVEV (reference sequence). The V gene end was trimmed by 8 bases and the J gene end by 2 bases; junction bases not matched to a gene: 5.